This T cell receptor beta chain is from a study of T cell changes during pregnancy in multiple sclerosis. Trimming cost V 6 bases and J 10 bases, with 21 bases left between them. Germline V gives CDR1 SQVTM, CDR2 ANQGSEA. This CDR3 contains 13 residues. The table lists this clone with a count of one. Assay used: immunoSEQ multiplex PCR; TCRdb lists only in-frame clones, some missing. The sample contains about 94,000 clones, around 94% of which appear only once. The sequencing here drew on peripheral blood, taken in the third trimester of pregnancy. The V call is TRBV29-1, the J call TRBJ1-1, with no clear D. The clonotype was recovered from a female donor with multiple sclerosis, enrolled in a pregnancy study. Here the CDR3 DNA reads TGCAGCGTCGCTAAGCGAGGGAGCCTCGGAGCTTTCTTT. Translation gives CSVAKRGSLGAFF.